The 28 T cell receptor beta chains listed next were all sequenced from one sample in a study of control samples from healthy donors and cancer patients. Libraries were prepared by immunoSEQ multiplex PCR; TCRdb keeps only in-frame clonotypes and omits some of them. The data show about 250,000 clones, about four fifths seen once. Sequenced input: PBMCs. The receptors derive from an older woman with lung cancer.

V usage is TRBV3-1 (or the pseudogene TRBV3-2) and J usage is TRBJ2-3; D not certain. The germline V and J ends were trimmed by 4 bases and 5 bases, with 10 bases remaining between them. This CDR3 comprises 13 residues. Per germline, CDR1 LGHDT and CDR2 YNNKEL (reference sequence). The CDR3 DNA reads TGTGCCAGCAGCCTAGGGTTAGGAGATACGCAGTATTTT. Its translation is CASSLGLGDTQYF.

This chain links TRBV2 with TRBJ1-2; D not resolved. The CDR3 runs 11 residues. Between the trimmed V and J ends, which lost 8 bases and 2 bases, there was a span of 6 bases. Germline loops: CDR1 SNHLY, CDR2 FYNNEI. The CDR3 here is CASFRNYGYTF. In DNA, the CDR3 is TGTGCCAGCTTCCGGAACTATGGCTACACCTTC.

This clone was seen just once. This sequence joins TRBV2 and TRBJ1-1; TRBD1 might be the D (6 bases). The CDR3 sequence is 13 residues long. Germline CDR1 reads SNHLY; CDR2 reads FYNNEI. Trimming left V 7 bases short and J 3 bases short, with 12 bases between. The CDR3 is CASTYGTYTEAFF. The CDR3 DNA is TGTGCCAGCACCTACGGGACATACACTGAAGCTTTCTTT.

J is TRBJ2-6 and V is TRBV5-4; D is uncertain. This CDR3 region has 17 residues. Germline V gene sequence: CDR1 SGHNT, CDR2 YYREEE (reference sequence). The V end lost 4 bases, the J end lost 0 bases, and 14 bases lay between the germline ends. In DNA form, the CDR3 reads TGTGCCAGCAGCCTACCCGGGTCCAGCTCTGGGGCCAACGTCCTGACTTTC. Amino acids: CASSLPGSSSGANVLTF.

The chain employs TRBV6-6 and TRBJ2-1; D possibly uses TRBD1 or TRBD2 (5 bases each). CDR1 is MNHNY and CDR2 is SVGAGI in the germline V gene (reference sequence). This CDR3 spans 15 amino acids. The V gene lost 4 bases and the J gene lost 6 bases, with 16 bases spanning the gap. CDR3 residues: CASSSPGYGGNEQFF. CDR3 DNA sequence: TGTGCCAGCAGTTCCCCGGGGTATGGGGGCAATGAGCAGTTCTTC.

The V gene is TRBV4-1, the J gene TRBJ2-7; TRBD2 aligns across 10 bases. Unmatched junction bases numbered 8, after V lost 3 bases and J lost 0 bases. The CDR3 runs to 17 residues. Germline CDR1 and CDR2: MGHRA and YSYEKL. Here the CDR3 DNA reads TGCGCCAGCAGCCAGACATGGAGGACTAGCGGCTCCTACGAGCAGTACTTC. It yields the protein CASSQTWRTSGSYEQYF.

The chain is built from TRBV5-4 and TRBJ1-4; 7 positions agree with TRBD1. Trimming removed 5 bases from V and 10 bases from J; junction bases left unmatched: 11. Germline V gives CDR1 SGHNT, CDR2 YYREEE (reference sequence). This CDR3 spans 14 amino acids. DNA of the CDR3: TGTGCCAGCAGTTCGGACAGGCTATGGGGAAAACTGTTTTTT. Its protein product is CASSSDRLWGKLFF.

V gene TRBV5-1 combines with J gene TRBJ1-2; 10 bases are a match to TRBD1. J lost 4 bases, V lost 8 bases, and 5 bases had no gene match. This CDR3 contains 13 residues. The V gene's germline CDR1 is SGHRS and CDR2 YFSETQ. In DNA, the CDR3 is TGCGCCAGTAAGACAGGGGGCGTCTATGGCTACACCTTC. As protein: CASKTGGVYGYTF.

The V and J genes are TRBV12-3 or TRBV12-4 and TRBJ2-7; D is possibly TRBD2 (5 bases). CDR3 size: 13 residues. The V end was cut by 11 bases, the J end by 3 bases, with 17 bases between. CDR3 region: CAGGKRSRYEQYF. The DNA for the CDR3 is TGTGCCGGTGGGAAGCGGAGCCGCTACGAGCAGTACTTC.

The chain links TRBV9 to TRBJ2-1; 13 positions agree with TRBD2. CDR3 length: 16 amino acids. Germline V gives CDR1 SGDLS, CDR2 YYNGEE. Germline trimming cut 4 bases from V and 9 bases from J; bases unmatched to any gene: 10. The CDR3 loop is CASSLTPGLAGPEQFF. DNA of the CDR3: TGTGCCAGCAGCTTAACACCGGGACTAGCGGGACCTGAGCAGTTCTTC.

The chain uses TRBV10-3 and TRBJ2-4, with 9 positions matching TRBD2. The trim removed 2 bases at V and 0 bases at J, leaving 5 bases unmatched. The CDR3 is 17 residues long. Germline V gene data show CDR1 as ENHRY and CDR2 as SYGVKD. The CDR3 DNA reads as TGTGCCATCAGTGAGCCTCTAGCGGGGAAAGCCAAAAACATTCAGTACTTC. Protein: CAISEPLAGKAKNIQYF.

The V call is TRBV19, the J call TRBJ1-1; maybe TRBD1 (5 bases). The germline V gene has CDR1 LNHDA and CDR2 SQIVND (reference sequence). The CDR3 sequence is 18 residues long. V lost 6 bases, J lost 0 bases, and 23 bases lay in between. The CDR3 protein is CASSLSYMGRPMNTEAFF. In DNA form, the CDR3 reads TGTGCCAGTAGCCTTAGCTACATGGGGCGGCCCATGAACACTGAAGCTTTCTTT. The whole variable domain, remainder taken from reference TRBV19 and TRBJ1-1, is DGGITQSPKYLFRKEGQNVTLSCEQNLNHDAMYWYRQDPGQGLRLIYYSQIVNDFQKGDIAEGYSVSREKKESFPLTVTSAQKNPTAFYLCASSLSYMGRPMNTEAFFGQGTRLTVV.

This chain connects TRBV4-1 to TRBJ2-7; 7 bases align to TRBD1. CDR3 length equals 15 residues. Germline CDR1 and CDR2: MGHRA and YSYEKL. V lost 4 bases and J lost 5; bases outside the gene matches: 11. The CDR3 DNA reads TGCGCCAGCAGCCGGCTGGAGACAGGGTCCAACGAGCAGTACTTC. Translated: CASSRLETGSNEQYF.

The chain uses TRBV30 and TRBJ1-2, with TRBD1 matching over 7 bases. The CDR3 is 14 amino acids. Germline CDR1 and CDR2: GTSNPN and SVGIG (reference sequence). J lost 2 bases, V lost 3 bases, and 6 bases had no gene match. DNA for the CDR3: TGTGCCTGGAGCCCGGGACAGCTCAACTATGGCTACACCTTC. Translated: CAWSPGQLNYGYTF.

The V and J genes are TRBV11-2 and TRBJ1-4, with D unresolved. Trimming pared 1 base from V and 4 bases from J, leaving 7 bases between. The CDR3 sequence is 14 residues long. Germline V gene sequence: CDR1 SGHAT, CDR2 FQNNGV. The CDR3 reads CASSLGGRNEKLFF. CDR3 in DNA: TGTGCCAGCAGCTTAGGAGGGCGTAATGAAAAACTGTTTTTT. The whole variable domain, remainder taken from reference TRBV11-2 and TRBJ1-4, is EAGVAQSPRYKIIEKRQSVAFWCNPISGHATLYWYQQILGQGPKLLIQFQNNGVVDDSQLPKDRFSAERLKGVDSTLKIQPAKLEDSAVYLCASSLGGRNEKLFFGSGTQLSVL.

V gene TRBV11-2 combines with J gene TRBJ1-2; no clear D. Looked up from germline, CDR1 is SGHAT and CDR2 is FQNNGV. This CDR3 comprises 16 residues. V dropped 1 base and J dropped 2 bases, with 14 bases sitting between them. The CDR3 DNA reads as TGTGCCAGCAGCTTAGGAACGGGAACAAGCAACTATGGCTACACCTTC. As protein: CASSLGTGTSNYGYTF.

A few counts support this clone. Additional DNA sequences in this sample encode the identical CDR3. The rearrangement uses TRBV3-1 (or the pseudogene TRBV3-2) and TRBJ2-7; either TRBD1 or TRBD2 may fit D (6 bases each). The V end was cut by 3 bases, the J end by 2 bases, with 14 bases between. CDR3 size: 15 residues. CDR1 is LGHDT and CDR2 is YNNKEL in the germline V gene (reference sequence). The CDR3 region is CASSQGSRGAYEQYF. CDR3 coding DNA: TGTGCCAGCAGCCAGGGTTCGAGGGGGGCCTACGAGCAGTACTTC.

DNA of the CDR3: TGTGCCAGCAGCTGGGTAAATATGGCCCCCTGGGGATACGAGCAGTACTTC. Protein product: CASSWVNMAPWGYEQYF. The gene calls are TRBV5-4 and TRBJ2-7; D is undetermined. CDR1 and CDR2 from the germline V gene are SGHNT and YYREEE (reference sequence). This CDR3 has 17 amino acids. V was clipped by 3 bases and J by 4 bases, with 23 bases between them.

The rearrangement uses TRBV6-1 and TRBJ1-6; TRBD1 might be the D (5 bases). The germline V and J ends were trimmed by 2 bases and 7 bases, with 12 bases remaining between them. This CDR3 spans 15 amino acids. Germline V CDR1 and CDR2: MNHNS, SASEGT. The CDR3 bases are TGTGCCAGCAGTGAACCGGGACGGATAAATTCACCCCTCCACTTT. This sequence encodes CASSEPGRINSPLHF.

The genes are TRBV6-5 and TRBJ2-3; 8 bases agree with TRBD2. V lost 1 base, J lost 1 base, and 1 base stayed unmatched. Germline values: CDR1 MNHEY, CDR2 SVGAGI. CDR3 length equals 15 residues. The CDR3 sequence: CASSYFGRGTDTQYF. CDR3 DNA sequence: TGTGCCAGCAGTTACTTCGGGAGGGGCACAGATACGCAGTATTTT.

This clone was counted once. J is TRBJ1-1 and V is TRBV18, with TRBD1 identical over 8 bases. Per the germline V gene, CDR1 is KGHSH and CDR2 is LQKENI. This CDR3 comprises 16 residues. Unmatched junction bases numbered 8, after V lost 3 bases and J lost 2 bases. The CDR3 DNA sequence: TGTGCCAGCTCACCCACGACAGGGACAGGTAACACTGAAGCTTTCTTT. It codes for CASSPTTGTGNTEAFF.

Only a few counts were recorded for this clone. The V and J genes are TRBV6-6 and TRBJ1-1; D remains ambiguous. Per the germline V gene, CDR1 is MNHNY and CDR2 is SVGAGI (reference sequence). The V and J ends lost 5 bases and 3 bases respectively, with 10 bases between them. The CDR3 covers 13 residues. In nucleotides, the CDR3 is TGTGCCAGCAGTAGCAGGCCGGACACTGAAGCTTTCTTT. As protein: CASSSRPDTEAFF.

V gene TRBV9 combines with J gene TRBJ1-5; D is unclear. CDR3 length: 15 amino acids. Germline loops: CDR1 SGDLS, CDR2 YYNGEE. V shed 0 bases and J shed 3 bases, with 10 bases lying between them. CDR3 sequence (DNA): TGTGCCAGCAGCGTAGATCCGCTCTCCAATCAGCCCCAGCATTTT. The encoded protein is CASSVDPLSNQPQHF.

The CDR3 DNA reads TGTGCCAGCAGCGTAGCCATTCGAGACTATGGCTACACCTTC. This codes for CASSVAIRDYGYTF. The gene calls are TRBV9 and TRBJ1-2, with unresolved D. This CDR3 is 14 amino acids long. The V end lost 0 bases, the J end lost 3 bases, and 9 bases lay between the germline ends. Per germline, CDR1 SGDLS and CDR2 YYNGEE.

CDR3 amino acids: CASSLPQRGGLSYNEQFF. The DNA of the CDR3 is TGTGCCAGCAGCTTACCCCAGCGGGGGGGCTTATCCTACAATGAGCAGTTCTTC. The chain recombines TRBV7-8 with TRBJ2-1; 10 positions agree with TRBD2. Germline lookup yields CDR1 SGHVS and CDR2 FQNEAQ. The trim removed 2 bases at V and 1 base at J, leaving 8 bases unmatched. The CDR3 has 18 residues.

V usage is TRBV9 and J usage is TRBJ2-5, with TRBD2 matching over 8 bases. The CDR3 loop spans 16 amino acids. CDR1 and CDR2 (germline): SGDLS, YYNGEE. With V trimmed by 0 bases and J by 1 base, 5 bases remained unmatched. CDR3 residues: CASSVDSGAPQETQYF. Written as DNA, the CDR3 is TGTGCCAGCAGCGTAGATAGCGGGGCCCCCCAAGAGACCCAGTACTTC.

The gene calls are TRBV5-1 and TRBJ1-2; 8 nucleotides align to TRBD1. Germline loops: CDR1 SGHRS, CDR2 YFSETQ. The junction had 8 bases not matched to a gene; V was cut back by 5 bases and J by 2 bases. The CDR3 extends over 15 amino acids. Here the CDR3 reads CASRQATGVNYGYTF. CDR3 nucleotides: TGCGCCAGCAGGCAGGCGACAGGGGTAAACTATGGCTACACCTTC.

The rearrangement uses TRBV27 and TRBJ1-2; no reliable D call. V shed 6 bases and J shed 1 base, with 15 bases lying between them. Germline V gene lookup returns CDR1 MNHEY and CDR2 SMNVEV (reference sequence). This CDR3 comprises 15 residues. The CDR3, as DNA: TGTGCCAGCAGACTGGACGGAACCCTTAACTATGGCTACACCTTC. It is translated as CASRLDGTLNYGYTF.